This entry lists 2 T cell receptor beta chains sequenced from one sample in a study of graft-versus-host responses after intestinal transplantation. Generated by immunoSEQ multiplex PCR, the TCRdb table keeps only in-frame clones and is missing some. The table records 85,000 to 100,000 clones, roughly 90% of them present only once. These receptors have no identified antigens. The specimen was unstimulated CD4+ T cells sorted from spleen or lymph node cells, collected before intestinal transplant. These receptors were collected from a human donor who received an intestinal transplant.

This clone was counted between two and nine times. The chain combines TRBV7-9 with TRBJ2-7; 7 nucleotides line up with TRBD1. Germline V gives CDR1 SEHNR, CDR2 FQNEAQ (reference sequence). This CDR3 has 15 residues. Losses at the gene ends were 3 bases for V and 5 bases for J; bases not matched to a gene: 10. CDR3 sequence: CASSFPPYRGDEQYF. The CDR3, as DNA: TGTGCCAGCAGCTTCCCCCCGTACAGGGGCGACGAGCAGTACTTC.

The rearrangement joins TRBV15 to TRBJ1-5; the D is unclear. Per germline, CDR1 LNHNV and CDR2 YYDKDF (reference sequence). Trimming removed 1 base from V and 7 bases from J, with 8 bases in between. The CDR3 length is 13 residues. CDR3 amino acids: CATSRGVSQPQHF. Here the CDR3 DNA reads TGTGCCACCAGCAGAGGAGTGAGCCAGCCCCAGCATTTT.